This T cell receptor beta chain originates from a study of blood T cells in healthy people across ages. Study findings and constraints: Diversity of TCR beta per million T cells declined in a roughly linear way with age. Correlation between TCR beta diversity and naive T cell percentage was strong.

Total RNA, at least 6 micrograms per sample, was extracted from PBMCs. This clonotype was detected only a few times. Its antigen is not known. A second PCR of about 6 to 11 cycles used a sample-barcoded 5' primer and a J-beta primer mix. TCRdb used MiXCR to reprocess the 5' RACE reads, holding one entry per CDR3 protein. This table has some 710,000 distinct CDR3 sequences, approximately 21% appearing once. V lost 2 bases and J 6 bases, leaving 5 bases between the germline ends. Looked up from germline, CDR1 is ENHRY and CDR2 is SYGVKD. This CDR3 has 12 residues. The genes are TRBV10-3 and TRBJ2-1, with D uncertain. This receptor was obtained from a man in his 70s in good health. Sequencing was performed on blood. The CDR3 sequence is CAISEGSNEQFF. Here the CDR3 DNA reads TGTGCCATCAGTGAGGGCAGCAATGAGCAGTTCTTC.